The sequence of this TCR beta chain was determined in a study of cytomegalovirus exposure and HLA in healthy donors. In regard to this clone: Its antigen is still unknown.

Primers included in the PCR were 60 Vbeta and 13 Jbeta primers. In the source study's methods: The count from a later analysis was some 76 million unique TCR beta chains, 9 million to 12 million of them shared. Libraries were prepared by immunoSEQ multiplex PCR; TCRdb keeps only in-frame clonotypes and omits some of them. The DNA was the basis for D and trimming; V, J and clone size are from that table. Its table records 130,000 or so clones. Findings and limits, study-wide: Excluded: some indistinguishable V segments such as TRBV6-2 and TRBV6-3. The study found most TCR sequences rare, yet found some public TCRs in many donors. Associated with HLA alleles at 0.05 false discovery rate in a later analysis were around 17,000 TCR beta sequences.

This CDR3 contains 13 residues. V gave up 5 bases and J gave up 2 bases; unmatched junction bases: 2. Germline V gene lookup returns CDR1 SGHNT and CDR2 YYREEE (reference sequence). This clonotype was sampled from a woman between 18 and 29 years old in good health and CMV-seronegative. The sequenced sample was PBMCs. V is TRBV5-4 and J is TRBJ2-7; 9 nucleotides line up with TRBD2. CDR3 loop: CASRTSGTYEQYF. The CDR3 DNA follows: TGTGCCAGCAGGACTAGCGGCACCTACGAGCAGTACTTC.